This TCR beta chain originates from a study of blood T cell repertoires in COVID-19. Whole-study context: There were acute and convalescent COVID-19 samples, and they came from the United States, Italy and Spain.

Sequencing used immunoSEQ multiplex PCR; TCRdb keeps in-frame clones, though not all of them. The sample holds fewer than 300,000 clones, just over 85% seen once. This CDR3 is built from 15 residues. Germline lookup yields CDR1 SGHNT and CDR2 YYREEE (reference sequence). The ends were cut back, 0 bases at V and 8 bases at J, with 17 bases in the middle. Participants spanned ages about 18 to 90 years and resided in fewer than 30 US areas. Cohorts were assigned according to the clinical history that participants reported. This chain connects TRBV5-4 to TRBJ1-2, with D possibly matching TRBD1 (5 bases). This TCR was sampled from a man aged 18 to 29 who had recovered from COVID-19. Sequences were obtained from PBMCs or T cells enriched from blood (not recorded which). The CDR3, as DNA: TGTGCCAGCAGCTTGGGGTCCCCAGGGTCGAGGGGCTACACCTTC. Translating it yields CASSLGSPGSRGYTF.